The text below deals with one T cell receptor beta chain. Its antigen is not identified. Looked up from germline, CDR1 is LNHDA and CDR2 is SQIVND (reference sequence). Trimming took off 5 bases at V and 4 bases at J, with 14 bases between the two ends. CDR3 size: 14 residues. In TCRdb, the 5' RACE reads were re-called with MiXCR into one record per CDR3 protein. The sample includes more than 450,000 distinct CDR3 sequences, more than 15% of them seen just once. The sample originates from a study of T-cell memory formation after mild COVID-19. Study summary: Largely donor-specific TCR clusters were found. General study points: Researchers report contracting CD4+ clones mostly in CM and EM, with CD8+ clones in EMRA. A subset of responding clones appeared in pre-infection memory, suggesting cross-reactive memory joined. Among clones contracting day 15 to 85, CD4/CD8 was balanced, whereas later expanders leaned CD4+.

This TCR was recovered from an adult woman who had mild COVID-19 (a few samples of this study predate the infection). Cell type and time point are not known. V and J are TRBV19 and TRBJ1-1; D is possibly TRBD1 (6 bases). Sequencing was carried out using PBMCs or a T cell subset sorted from them (not recorded which). The CDR3 region is CASSVYRVGTEAFF. CDR3 DNA sequence: TGTGCCAGTAGTGTATACAGGGTGGGCACTGAAGCTTTCTTT.